Below, 18 T cell receptor beta chains from the same sample are listed, as sequenced in a study of T cells in women clearing cervical HPV infection. Profiled with immunoSEQ multiplex PCR; TCRdb holds only in-frame clones, not every one. The sample table sets out tens of thousands of clones. Sequences were obtained from blood buffy coat. Receptor source: a woman between 18 and 70 years old with a cervical HPV16 infection that either progressed to CIN3+ or cleared (not recorded which).

Note on this clone: The read terminates 3 residues before the CDR3 end, so the remaining end is supplied by the germline J gene. The J gene is TRBJ1-2, the V gene TRBV7-9; a weak D match, TRBD1 (6 bases). Germline values: CDR1 SEHNR, CDR2 FQNEAQ (reference sequence). The CDR3 runs to 13 residues. The DNA read from the CDR3 is TGTGCCAGCAGCTTAGTGGGGACACCACTG. This encodes CASSLVGTPL. The full CDR3 sequence reads CASSLVGTPLYTF.

On this clone: The CDR3 is cut off 3 residues early in the read; its end comes from the germline J gene. The chain combines TRBV4-1 with TRBJ1-1, with D perhaps matching TRBD1 (5 bases). This CDR3 is 14 amino acids long. Germline V gene lookup returns CDR1 MGHRA and CDR2 YSYEKL. The V gene lost 4 bases and the J gene lost 4 bases, with 13 bases spanning the gap. CDR3 sequence: CASSLGGESTEAFF. CDR3 DNA, as far as it was read: TGCGCCAGCAGCCTCGGAGGGGAGAGCACTGAA.

To note about this clone: The CDR3 end lies 3 residues beyond the end of the read and is filled in from the germline J gene. V gene TRBV5-1 combines with J gene TRBJ2-7, with 9 bases fitting TRBD1. The CDR3 has 15 residues. V shed 5 bases, J shed 2 bases, and the junction held 8 bases outside the gene matches. Germline assignment: CDR1 SGHRS and CDR2 YFSETQ. CDR3 DNA, as far as it was read: TGCGCCAGCAGGGGGACAGGGACGAGCGCCTACGAG. Translation gives CASRGTGTSAYE. The complete CDR3 reads CASRGTGTSAYEQYF.

As concerns this clone: The read terminates 3 residues ahead of where the CDR3 ends, so the germline J gene completes it. The chain combines TRBV30 with TRBJ2-5, with 7 bases fitting TRBD2. The CDR3 length is 15 residues. Germline V gives CDR1 GTSNPN, CDR2 SVGIG (reference sequence). The ends lost 0 bases at V and 6 bases at J; junction bases unmatched: 10. The DNA read from the CDR3 is TGTGCCTGGAGTGTAGACGGCGGGGAGGGAAAGACC. Its protein product is CAWSVDGGEGKT. The CDR3, in full, reads CAWSVDGGEGKTQYF.

Note on this clone: Read coverage stops 3 residues before the CDR3 terminus; the germline J gene supplies the remainder. The J gene is TRBJ2-7, the V gene TRBV2, with D perhaps matching TRBD1 (6 bases). Germline V gene data show CDR1 as SNHLY and CDR2 as FYNNEI. CDR3 length: 15 residues. V lost 2 bases and J 2 bases, leaving 13 bases between the germline ends. CDR3 amino acids: CASSERSSGAYEQYF. The sequenced part of the CDR3 DNA is TGTGCCAGCAGTGAACGATCCTCAGGGGCCTACGAG.

The sequenced CDR3 bases are TGTGCCAGCAGCTTGCCAGGGGGAGAGACC. As protein: CASSLPGGET. Given in full, the CDR3 is CASSLPGGETQYF. The V call is TRBV5-6, the J call TRBJ2-5; 7 bases fit TRBD1. The read comes to an end 3 residues before the CDR3 does, leaving the germline J gene to fill in the end. Germline values: CDR1 SGHDT, CDR2 YYEEEE. With V trimmed by 1 base and J by 4 bases, 1 base remained unmatched. There are 13 residues in the CDR3. The full variable domain, rest sourced from reference TRBV5-6 and TRBJ2-5, is DAGVTQSPTHLIKTRGQQVTLRCSPKSGHDTVSWYQQALGQGPQFIFQYYEEEERQRGNFPDRFSGHQFPNYSSELNVNALLLGDSALYLCASSLPGGETQYFGPGTRLLVL.

Remarks on this clone: The CDR3 end lies 3 residues beyond the end of the read and is filled in from the germline J gene. The chain joins TRBV7-9 to TRBJ2-5; possible D gene TRBD1, 5 bases. The CDR3 sequence is 14 residues long. Trimming pared 2 bases from V and 5 bases from J, leaving 12 bases between. From germline, CDR1 is SEHNR and CDR2 FQNEAQ (reference sequence). The CDR3 here is CASSLYQGAETQYF. The sequenced part of the CDR3 DNA is TGTGCCAGCAGCTTATACCAGGGCGCCGAGACC.

As for this clone: From the germline J gene comes the end of the CDR3, since the read stops 3 residues before it. V gene TRBV20-1 combines with J gene TRBJ2-1; 10 nucleotides match TRBD2. V shed 3 bases, J shed 5 bases, and the junction held 10 bases outside the gene matches. The CDR3 sequence is 16 residues long. Per the germline V gene, CDR1 is DFQATT and CDR2 is SNEGSKA (reference sequence). The sequenced CDR3 bases are TGCAGTGCTAGTCCCCTAGCGGGGGTTATAAACAATGAG. Its translation: CSASPLAGVINNE. The entire CDR3 is CSASPLAGVINNEQFF.

About this clone: The missing CDR3 end, 3 residues past where the read stops, is filled in from the germline J gene. The J gene is TRBJ2-4, the V gene TRBV7-6; D is perhaps TRBD1 (6 bases). The CDR3 loop spans 13 amino acids. Germline V lookup: CDR1 SGHVS, CDR2 FNYEAQ. The part of the CDR3 DNA that was read is TGTGCCAGCAGCTTGGACAGTTTCTATGGT. Protein: CASSLDSFYG. The full CDR3 sequence reads CASSLDSFYGQYF.

Concerning this clone itself: The read ends 3 residues before the CDR3 terminus; that terminus is restored from the germline J gene. The chain recombines TRBV20-1 with TRBJ1-1; weak D call: TRBD1 (5 bases). This CDR3 spans 13 amino acids. V was cut by 6 bases and J by 3 bases, with 14 bases left in between. Per the germline V gene, CDR1 is DFQATT and CDR2 is SNEGSKA (reference sequence). The chain's CDR3 is CSAHPGMYTEAFF. The part of the CDR3 DNA that was read is TGCAGTGCCCACCCAGGGATGTACACTGAA.

Comment on this clone: The read ends 3 residues shy of where the CDR3 ends; the end is completed using the germline J gene. J is TRBJ2-1 and V is TRBV5-6; D gene uncertain. The CDR3 totals 12 residues. Germline loops: CDR1 SGHDT, CDR2 YYEEEE. The V and J ends lost 3 bases and 5 bases respectively, with 6 bases between them. CDR3 bases read: TGTGCCAGCAGCTGGCGGAACAATGAG. Translation: CASSWRNNE. Given in full, the CDR3 is CASSWRNNEQFF. Using reference TRBV5-6 and TRBJ2-1 for the parts outside the CDR3, the full variable domain is DAGVTQSPTHLIKTRGQQVTLRCSPKSGHDTVSWYQQALGQGPQFIFQYYEEEERQRGNFPDRFSGHQFPNYSSELNVNALLLGDSALYLCASSWRNNEQFFGPGTRLTVL.

About this clone: The read halts 3 residues ahead of the CDR3 end, with the missing end drawn from the germline J gene. The chain combines TRBV5-1 with TRBJ1-5; the match to TRBD1 covers 11 bases. This CDR3 region has 16 residues. With 0 bases clipped from V and 6 bases from J, the junction kept 5 bases outside the gene matches. Germline values: CDR1 SGHRS, CDR2 YFSETQ. This CDR3 is CASSLDGTGGGQPQHF. Incomplete CDR3 DNA: TGCGCCAGCAGCTTGGATGGGACAGGGGGTGGTCAGCCC. The variable domain in full, completed from reference TRBV5-1 and TRBJ1-5, reads KAGVTQTPRYLIKTRGQQVTLSCSPISGHRSVSWYQQTPGQGLQFLFEYFSETQRNKGNFPGRFSGRQFSNSRSEMNVSTLELGDSALYLCASSLDGTGGGQPQHFGDGTRLSIL.

In regard to this clone: The read is 3 residues too short to cover the CDR3 end, so that end is filled in from the germline J gene. V gene TRBV6-2 or TRBV6-3 combines with J gene TRBJ2-1; weak D call: TRBD2 (7 bases). V dropped 6 bases and J dropped 4 bases, with 19 bases sitting between them. Germline loops: CDR1 MNHEY, CDR2 SVGEGT. This CDR3 contains 16 residues. CDR3 sequence: CASSPRGAEKYNEQFF. Incomplete CDR3 DNA: TGTGCCAGCAGCCCCCGGGGGGCGGAGAAGTACAATGAG.

For this clone: The junction departs from germline at one end; a sequencing error may be responsible. The read is 3 residues too short to cover the CDR3 end, so that end is filled in from the germline J gene. V usage is TRBV11-1 and J usage is TRBJ2-5; 9 bases align to TRBD2. The germline gives CDR1 SGHAT, CDR2 FQDESV (reference sequence). The length of the CDR3 is 15 residues. The chain's CDR3 is CASSIAGARPETQYF. Partial CDR3 DNA: TGTGCCAGCAGCATAGCGGGGGCGCGCCCGGAGACC. Together with reference TRBV11-1 and TRBJ2-5, the CDR3 gives the full variable domain: EAEVAQSPRYKITEKSQAVAFWCDPISGHATLYWYRQILGQGPELLVQFQDESVVDDSQLPKDRFSAERLKGVDSTLKIQPAELGDSAMYLCASSIAGARPETQYFGPGTRLLVL.

Details on this clone: The read ends 3 residues early relative to the CDR3; the germline J gene fills the gap. This sequence joins TRBV13 and TRBJ2-3; 9 nucleotides match TRBD1. CDR1 is PRHDT and CDR2 is FYEKMQ in the germline V gene (reference sequence). This CDR3 region has 15 residues. With V trimmed by 3 bases and J by 2 bases, 3 bases remained unmatched. This CDR3 reads CASSFDRGITDTQYF. The CDR3 bases that were read are TGTGCCAGCAGCTTTGACAGGGGGATCACAGATACG.

A remark on this clone: Read coverage stops 3 residues before the CDR3 terminus; the germline J gene supplies the remainder. J is TRBJ1-2 and V is TRBV18; 8 bases fit TRBD1. The length of the CDR3 is 16 residues. Unmatched junction bases numbered 7, after V lost 4 bases and J lost 0 bases. Per the germline V gene, CDR1 is KGHSH and CDR2 is LQKENI. CDR3 loop: CASSLGQVSANYGYTF. CDR3 bases read: TGTGCCAGCTCACTGGGACAGGTCTCGGCTAACTATGGC.

For this clone: Read coverage stops 3 residues before the CDR3 terminus; the germline J gene supplies the remainder. This rearrangement joins TRBV19 to TRBJ2-6; TRBD1 matches at 7 bases. V was pared by 5 bases and J by 1 base, with 5 bases of the junction left unmatched. The length of the CDR3 is 16 residues. CDR1 and CDR2 (germline): LNHDA, SQIVND (reference sequence). The CDR3 is CASSSLTGSGANVLTF. CDR3 DNA, as far as it was read: TGTGCCAGTAGTTCTCTGACAGGGTCTGGGGCCAACGTC.

Note on this clone: Read sequence stops 3 residues before the CDR3 end, and the germline J gene provides the missing end. The chain couples TRBV5-4 to TRBJ2-7; 8 positions agree with TRBD1. The CDR3 runs to 14 residues. V shed 3 bases, J shed 4 bases, and the junction held 6 bases outside the gene matches. From germline, CDR1 is SGHNT and CDR2 YYREEE (reference sequence). The CDR3 bases that were read are TGTGCCAGCAGCTCCAACAGGGGGGCGTACGAG. This gives the protein CASSSNRGAYE. The complete CDR3 sequence is CASSSNRGAYEQYF. Drawing the rest from reference TRBV5-4 and TRBJ2-7, the complete variable domain is ETGVTQSPTHLIKTRGQQVTLRCSSQSGHNTVSWYQQALGQGPQFIFQYYREEENGRGNFPPRFSGLQFPNYSSELNVNALELDDSALYLCASSSNRGAYEQYFGPGTRLTVT.